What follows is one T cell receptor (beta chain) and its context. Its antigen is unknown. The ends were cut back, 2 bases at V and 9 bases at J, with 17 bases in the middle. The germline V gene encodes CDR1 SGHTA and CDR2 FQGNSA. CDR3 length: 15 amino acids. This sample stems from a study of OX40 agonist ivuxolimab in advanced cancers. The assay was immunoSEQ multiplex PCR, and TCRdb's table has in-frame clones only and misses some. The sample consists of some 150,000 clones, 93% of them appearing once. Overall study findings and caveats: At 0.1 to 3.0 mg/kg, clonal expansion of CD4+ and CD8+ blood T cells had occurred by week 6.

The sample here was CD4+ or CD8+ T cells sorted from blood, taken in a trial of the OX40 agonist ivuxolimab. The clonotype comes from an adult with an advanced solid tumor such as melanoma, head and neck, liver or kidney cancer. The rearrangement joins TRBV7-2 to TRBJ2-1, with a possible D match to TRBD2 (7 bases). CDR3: CASSLRGGPTGEQFF. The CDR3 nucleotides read TGTGCCAGCAGCTTACGCGGGGGCCCTACAGGTGAGCAGTTCTTC.